This T cell receptor beta chain was obtained from a study of blood T cells in healthy people across ages. A second PCR, run for roughly 7 to 11 cycles, used a sample-barcoded 5' primer plus a J-beta primer mix. TCRdb independently ran MiXCR on the 5' RACE reads; one entry per CDR3 protein. The repertoire holds approximately 810,000 distinct CDR3 sequences, with roughly 26% as singletons. This clonotype has only a few counts. The receptor comes from a woman of 80 years or more in good health. The sample taken for sequencing was blood.

The chain's CDR3 is CSASSIRGAGYGYTF. The DNA of the CDR3 is TGCAGTGCTAGTTCAATCCGGGGGGCGGGCTATGGCTACACCTTC. The chain joins TRBV20-1 to TRBJ1-2; D may be TRBD1 (6 bases). The CDR3 contains 15 residues. Per germline, CDR1 DFQATT and CDR2 SNEGSKA (reference sequence). Trimming stripped 3 bases from V and 4 bases from J, with 18 bases between.